The 13 T cell receptor beta chains listed next were all sequenced from one sample in a study of T cell responses to AZD1222 COVID-19 vaccine. Sequencing was performed with immunoSEQ multiplex PCR; in TCRdb, only in-frame clones are kept and a portion is missing. The sample shows more than 85,000 clones, about 81% of them seen only once. Sequencing used peripheral blood, obtained on day 0 of AZD1222 vaccination. Source of these receptors: an adult in good health.

This clone was counted a few times. The chain is built from TRBV7-3 and TRBJ1-6; 11 bases align to TRBD1. Germline assignment: CDR1 SGHTA and CDR2 FQGTGA. The CDR3 runs 15 residues. Trimming at V came to 3 bases and at J to 9 bases, leaving 4 bases not matched to a gene. The CDR3 DNA sequence: TGTGCCAGCAGCTTTTCCGGGACAGGGGGTTCACCCCTCCACTTT. It yields the protein CASSFSGTGGSPLHF.

This clone was counted only a few times. The chain links TRBV30 to TRBJ1-1; 9 bases are a match to TRBD1. V gave up 3 bases and J gave up 5 bases; unmatched junction bases: 13. The length of the CDR3 is 16 residues. Germline V CDR1 and CDR2: GTSNPN, SVGIG (reference sequence). In nucleotides, the CDR3 is TGTGCCTGGAGGCAACGGATGGACAGGGGAAAAACTGAAGCTTTCTTT. Amino acid sequence: CAWRQRMDRGKTEAFF.

V gene TRBV6-2 or TRBV6-3 combines with J gene TRBJ2-6, with a possible D match to TRBD2 (5 bases). This CDR3 is built from 20 residues. In germline, CDR1 is MNHEY, CDR2 SVGEGT. The V gene lost 2 bases and the J gene lost 1 base, with 21 bases spanning the gap. CDR3: CASSYTLARDTQSGANVLTF. CDR3 sequence (DNA): TGTGCCAGCAGTTACACCCTAGCACGGGATACCCAATCTGGGGCCAACGTCCTGACTTTC.

CDR3 sequence reads: CASSLVVDSPLHF. CDR3 DNA sequence: TGTGCCAGCAGCTTAGTAGTAGATTCACCCCTCCACTTT. V is TRBV11-2 and J is TRBJ1-6, with D hard to call. CDR1 and CDR2 (germline): SGHAT, FQNNGV. This CDR3 contains 13 residues. The ends were cut back, 1 base at V and 8 bases at J, with 6 bases in the middle.

This clone has a single count. The chain combines TRBV5-4 with TRBJ1-3; a possible D gene is TRBD1 (5 bases). There are 14 residues in the CDR3. CDR1 and CDR2 from the germline V gene are SGHNT and YYREEE (reference sequence). Trimming shortened V by 2 bases and J by 3 bases, and 9 bases separated the two germline ends. The CDR3 spells CASSFVGDGNTIYF. The CDR3 DNA follows: TGTGCCAGCAGCTTCGTAGGGGATGGAAACACCATATATTTT.

The chain joins TRBV19 to TRBJ2-5; 11 positions match TRBD2. Germline CDR1 is LNHDA and CDR2 is SQIVND (reference sequence). This CDR3 comprises 15 residues. Losses at the gene ends were 5 bases for V and 5 bases for J; bases not matched to a gene: 7. In DNA, the CDR3 is TGTGCCAGTAGTCGCCAAACTAGCGGGGGCGAGACCCAGTACTTC. Residues: CASSRQTSGGETQYF.

The rearrangement links TRBV5-1 to TRBJ2-4; D unclear. The CDR3 runs 14 residues. Trimming removed 7 bases from V and 0 bases from J, with 11 bases in between. Germline values: CDR1 SGHRS, CDR2 YFSETQ. CDR3 loop: CASAPNVAKNIQYF. Here the CDR3 DNA reads TGCGCCAGCGCCCCTAACGTAGCCAAAAACATTCAGTACTTC.

The rearrangement joins TRBV4-2 to TRBJ1-2; 7 bases are a match to TRBD1. Trimming at V came to 0 bases and at J to 8 bases, leaving 15 bases not matched to a gene. This CDR3 region has 17 residues. Germline V gene sequence: CDR1 LGHNA, CDR2 YNFKEQ. CDR3 DNA sequence: TGTGCCAGCAGCCAAGATCGGTCGGGAAGGGGGCATATAGGCTACACCTTC. Residues: CASSQDRSGRGHIGYTF.

The V call is TRBV7-2, the J call TRBJ2-2; tentative D call: TRBD2 (5 bases). This CDR3 spans 16 amino acids. V lost 0 bases and J lost 1, with 9 bases in between. CDR1 and CDR2 (germline): SGHTA, FQGNSA. The CDR3 coding sequence is TGTGCCAGCAGCTTAGCCTCCAGCGGGAACACCGGGGAGCTGTTTTTT. Amino acids: CASSLASSGNTGELFF.

The chain carries TRBV19 and TRBJ1-3, with D possibly matching TRBD1 (6 bases). The CDR3 extends over 16 amino acids. V was shortened by 7 bases and J by 4 bases, with 20 bases between the two germline ends. CDR1 is LNHDA and CDR2 is SQIVND in the germline V gene (reference sequence). The CDR3 spells CASTNPVGASGNTIYF. For the CDR3, the DNA is TGTGCCAGTACCAACCCTGTGGGGGCTTCGGGAAACACCATATATTTT.

The chain couples TRBV6-5 to TRBJ1-4; D might be TRBD1 (5 bases). Per germline, CDR1 MNHEY and CDR2 SVGAGI. This CDR3 comprises 14 residues. Deletions cut 6 bases from V and 3 bases from J, with 11 bases between. As DNA, the CDR3 is TGTGCCAGCAGAAGCGGGGGAGCTAATGAAAAACTGTTTTTT. Its translation is CASRSGGANEKLFF.

The V and J genes are TRBV19 and TRBJ1-1; D is perhaps TRBD1 (5 bases). The CDR3 is 14 residues long. Trimming shortened V by 5 bases and J by 3 bases, and 13 bases separated the two germline ends. CDR1 is LNHDA, CDR2 SQIVND, per germline (reference sequence). The CDR3: CASSAFGAYTEAFF. Written as DNA, the CDR3 is TGTGCCAGTAGTGCGTTTGGGGCTTACACTGAAGCTTTCTTT. Complete variable domain (other parts from reference TRBV19 and TRBJ1-1): DGGITQSPKYLFRKEGQNVTLSCEQNLNHDAMYWYRQDPGQGLRLIYYSQIVNDFQKGDIAEGYSVSREKKESFPLTVTSAQKNPTAFYLCASSAFGAYTEAFFGQGTRLTVV.

The gene calls are TRBV4-1 and TRBJ1-5, with D possibly being TRBD1 (5 bases). Germline V gene data show CDR1 as MGHRA and CDR2 as YSYEKL. CDR3 length equals 14 residues. V lost 0 bases and J 6 bases, leaving 9 bases between the germline ends. The CDR3 region is CASSQDRGTQPQHF. The CDR3 nucleotides are TGCGCCAGCAGCCAAGATCGGGGGACTCAGCCCCAGCATTTT.